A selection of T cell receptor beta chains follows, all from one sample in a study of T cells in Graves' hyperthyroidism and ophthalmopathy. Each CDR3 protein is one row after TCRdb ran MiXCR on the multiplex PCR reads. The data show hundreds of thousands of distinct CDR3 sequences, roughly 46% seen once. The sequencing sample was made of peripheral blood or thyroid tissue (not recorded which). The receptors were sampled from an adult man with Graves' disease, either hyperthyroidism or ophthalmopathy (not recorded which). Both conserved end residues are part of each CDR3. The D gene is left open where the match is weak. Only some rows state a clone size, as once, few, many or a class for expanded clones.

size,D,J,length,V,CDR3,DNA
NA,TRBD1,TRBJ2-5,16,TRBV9,CASSVTTGVTGETQYF,TGTGCCAGCAGCGTCACGACAGGGGTCACCGGGGAGACCCAGTACTTC
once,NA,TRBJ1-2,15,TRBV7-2,CAREPRARANYGYTF,TGTGCTAGGGAACCCAGGGCCCGAGCTAACTATGGCTACACCTTC
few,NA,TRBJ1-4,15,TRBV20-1,CSAFSRTEFNEKLFF,TGCAGTGCTTTTTCCAGGACAGAGTTTAATGAAAAACTGTTTTTT
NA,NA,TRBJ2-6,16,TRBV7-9,CASSAWQSSGANVLTF,TGTGCCAGCAGTGCTTGGCAGTCCTCTGGGGCCAACGTCCTGACTTTC
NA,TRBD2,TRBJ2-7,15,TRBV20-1,CSVAAGAGGSYEQYF,TGCAGTGTCGCAGCAGGGGCGGGAGGCTCCTACGAGCAGTACTTC
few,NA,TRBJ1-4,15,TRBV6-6,CASSELSLSQGRLFF,TGTGCCAGCAGTGAACTGTCTCTTTCCCAGGGACGACTGTTTTTT
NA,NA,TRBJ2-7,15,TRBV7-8,CASSLARGTSYEQYF,TGTGCCAGCAGCTTAGCCCGCGGGACCTCCTACGAGCAGTACTTC
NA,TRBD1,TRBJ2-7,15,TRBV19,CASSITGQGTYEQYF,TGTGCCAGTAGTATAACGGGACAGGGGACCTACGAGCAGTACTTC
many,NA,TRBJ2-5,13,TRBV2,CASHAHELETQYF,TGTGCCAGCCATGCACATGAACTAGAGACCCAGTACTTC
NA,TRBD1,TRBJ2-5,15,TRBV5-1,CASSPETGSGETQYF,TGCGCCAGCAGCCCGGAGACAGGGAGTGGAGAGACCCAGTACTTC
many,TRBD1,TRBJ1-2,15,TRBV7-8,CASSLAGTGLGGYTF,TGTGCCAGCAGCTTAGCCGGGACAGGCCTCGGAGGCTACACCTTC
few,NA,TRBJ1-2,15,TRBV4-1,CASSQETGFVDGYTF,TGCGCCAGCAGCCAAGAAACAGGGTTCGTCGACGGCTACACCTTC
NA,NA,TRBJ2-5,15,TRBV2,CAGSQKGREKETQYF,TGTGCCGGCAGCCAAAAGGGACGGGAGAAAGAGACCCAGTACTTC
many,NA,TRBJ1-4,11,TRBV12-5,CASGLGMDSQF,TGTGCTAGTGGTTTGGGCATGGACAGCCAATTT
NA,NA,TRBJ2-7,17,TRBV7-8,CASSVEGGTGPLREQYF,TGTGCCAGCAGCGTTGAAGGTGGTACAGGGCCACTCAGGGAGCAGTACTTC
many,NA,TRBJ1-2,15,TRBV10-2,CASSDPKGANYGYTF,TGCGCCAGCAGTGACCCTAAGGGAGCTAACTATGGCTACACCTTC
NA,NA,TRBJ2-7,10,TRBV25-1,CAKGVAEQYF,TGTGCCAAGGGGGTGGCCGAGCAGTACTTC
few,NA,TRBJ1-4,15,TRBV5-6,CASSDSWTVLEKLFF,TGTGCCAGCAGTGACTCCTGGACAGTCCTTGAAAAACTGTTTTTT
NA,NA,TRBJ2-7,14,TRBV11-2,CASSLRDNPYEQYF,TGTGCCAGCAGCTTGCGGGACAACCCCTACGAGCAGTACTTC
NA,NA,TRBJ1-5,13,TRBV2,CASIVDSNQPQHF,TGTGCCAGCATCGTCGACAGCAATCAGCCCCAGCATTTT
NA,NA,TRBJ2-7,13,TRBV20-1,CSASGDRPYEQYF,TGCAGTGCCAGCGGGGACAGGCCATACGAGCAGTACTTC
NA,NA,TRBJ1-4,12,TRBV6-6,CASSYHQGKLFF,TGTGCCAGCAGTTATCACCAGGGTAAACTGTTTTTT
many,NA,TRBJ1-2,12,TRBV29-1,CSVEGLGTGYTF,TGCAGCGTTGAAGGATTAGGGACCGGCTACACCTTC
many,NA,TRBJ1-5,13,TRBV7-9,CASSTDRNQPQHF,TGTGCCAGCAGCACCGACAGGAATCAGCCCCAGCATTTT
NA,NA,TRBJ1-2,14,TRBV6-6,CASSLGYKAGGYTF,TGTGCCAGCAGTTTGGGGTACAAGGCCGGTGGCTACACCTTC
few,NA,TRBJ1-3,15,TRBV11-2,CASSSGVLSGNTIYF,TGTGCCAGCAGCTCCGGGGTACTCTCTGGAAACACCATATATTTT
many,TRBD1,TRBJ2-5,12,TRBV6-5,CASSYRQGTQYF,TGTGCCAGCAGTTACCGACAGGGGACCCAGTACTTC
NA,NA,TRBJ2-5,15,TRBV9,CASSQAAGGQETQYF,TGTGCCAGCAGCCAAGCCGCAGGGGGGCAGGAGACCCAGTACTTC
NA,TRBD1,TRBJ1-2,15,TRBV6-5,CASSYHGQGAYGYTF,TGTGCCAGCAGTTATCACGGACAGGGGGCCTATGGCTACACCTTC
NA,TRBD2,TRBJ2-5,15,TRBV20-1,CSATPGFGGLETRYF,TGCAGTGCTACCCCGGGGTTTGGTGGACTAGAGACCCGGTACTTC
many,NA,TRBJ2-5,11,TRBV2,CASSEGPFSYF,TGTGCCAGCAGTGAGGGCCCTTTTTCTTACTTC
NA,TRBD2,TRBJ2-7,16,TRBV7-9,CASSSVGLADYYEQYF,TGTGCCAGCAGCTCGGTGGGACTAGCGGATTACTACGAGCAGTACTTC
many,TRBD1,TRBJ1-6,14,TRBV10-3,CAIRAGQGDSPLHF,TGTGCCATCAGAGCGGGACAGGGGGATTCACCCCTCCACTTT
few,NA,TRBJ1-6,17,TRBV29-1,CSVVLLDTRANNSPLHF,TGCAGCGTTGTCCTTCTGGACACCCGAGCAAATAATTCACCCCTCCACTTT
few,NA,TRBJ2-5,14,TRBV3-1,CASSQVVSQETQYF,TGTGCCAGCAGCCAAGTTGTTAGCCAAGAGACCCAGTACTTC
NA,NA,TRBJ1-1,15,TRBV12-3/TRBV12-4,CASSPPGRKNTEAFF,TGTGCCAGCAGCCCCCCGGGACGGAAGAACACTGAAGCTTTCTTT
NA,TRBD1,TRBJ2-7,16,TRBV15,CATSGAGTGGSGEQYF,TGTGCCACCAGCGGTGCCGGGACAGGGGGTTCTGGCGAGCAGTACTTC